This T cell receptor (beta chain) was documented in a study of cytomegalovirus exposure and HLA in healthy donors. The study's findings and limits: CMV antigen specificity was confirmed in vitro for a few CMV-associated chains. Most TCR sequences were uncommon, yet certain public TCRs appeared in many donors. The listing of 150 to 200 TCR beta chains classed them as cytomegalovirus-associated.

The CDR3 is 17 residues long. Germline V gene data show CDR1 as MGHDK and CDR2 as SYGVNS. The V and J ends lost 7 bases and 4 bases, in that order; junction bases with no gene match: 15. As regards this clone: Its antigen is unknown.

Clones were sequenced by immunoSEQ multiplex PCR, and TCRdb holds only the in-frame ones, with some missing. Of about 130,000 clones in the sample, 75% to 90% were seen once. This TCR derives from a woman aged 18 to 35 in good health and CMV-seronegative. The sequencing input was PBMCs. This sequence joins TRBV25-1 and TRBJ1-4, with 7 bases lining up with TRBD1. CDR3 in amino acids: CASTLVGNRGINEKLFF. CDR3 sequence (DNA): TGTGCCAGCACATTAGTCGGAAACAGGGGTATTAATGAAAAACTGTTTTTT.